This T cell receptor beta chain was sequenced in a study of identical twins. The study's findings and limits: Among monozygotic twins, out-of-frame TCR alpha sharing exceeded what models predicted. Memory repertoires showed no such pattern, whereas abundant cord blood beta clonotypes carried fewer insertions.

To note about this clonotype: Its antigen is as yet unknown.

All donors were healthy Caucasians. Using its own MiXCR run on the 5' RACE reads, TCRdb lists one record per CDR3 protein. The sample carries 430,000 or so distinct CDR3 sequences, 20% to 25% recorded once. J was trimmed by 4 bases and V by 4 bases; bases with no gene match: 16. This CDR3 is built from 20 residues. These same records also appear under a second study, on T cells expressing NK-cell markers.

V and J are TRBV12-3 or TRBV12-4 and TRBJ2-1; 13 bases map to TRBD2. The TCR sequence derives from a woman under 30 in good health. The material sequenced was CD4+ T cells sorted from blood. The CDR3 nucleotides are TGTGCCAGCAGTTCCCCAACTAGCGGGGGGGCGTTGGGCTTTTACAATGAGCAGTTCTTC. Its protein is CASSSPTSGGALGFYNEQFF.